This T cell receptor beta chain was identified in a study of cytomegalovirus exposure and HLA in healthy donors. The study, taken as a whole, reports: In most subjects, TCR beta sequences reportedly gave accurate predictions of HLA-A and HLA-B alleles. TCR beta chains numbering some 150 were designated cytomegalovirus-associated. Follow-up analysis later connected one missense variant in DCLRE1C with trimming of TCR beta V- and J-genes. Exclusion as indistinguishable affected some V segments, including TRBV6-2 and TRBV6-3.

The J segment lost 8 bases and the V segment lost 0 bases, leaving 9 bases of the junction unmatched. The CDR3 totals 15 residues. The germline CDR1 and CDR2 sequences are ENHRY and SYGVKD. A word on this clone: Antigen unknown.

The PCR had 60 Vbeta and 13 Jbeta primers. The protocol was immunoSEQ multiplex PCR, while the TCRdb copy is restricted to in-frame clones and leaves out a portion. The sample carries 150,000 to 200,000 clones, 60% to 80% recorded once. Sequenced material: PBMCs. This sequence joins TRBV10-3 and TRBJ1-2, with 7 bases fitting TRBD1. The TCR was taken from a man aged 55 to 70 in good health and CMV-seronegative. The CDR3 spells CAISESTGQRGGYTF. CDR3 coding DNA: TGTGCCATCAGTGAGTCGACAGGGCAACGAGGGGGCTACACCTTC.